This TCR beta chain was captured by sequencing in a study of Graves' ophthalmopathy and Graves' hyperthyroidism. RNA served as the template for amplifying TCR beta CDR3 regions. RT-PCR was first run with HTBI primers, then multiplex PCR in a second round. One entry per CDR3 protein results from TCRdb running MiXCR on the multiplex PCR reads. The sample has 600,000 to 700,000 distinct CDR3 sequences, just over 40% seen once. As for this clonotype: Germline is not matched at one junction end, which may reflect a read error.

This CDR3 region has 15 residues. CDR1 and CDR2 (germline): SGHRS, YFSETQ. Sequenced: peripheral blood. The chain carries TRBV5-1 and TRBJ1-2; 8 bases fit TRBD1. The clonotype was recovered from an adult man with Graves' ophthalmopathy. The CDR3 DNA follows: TGTGCCAGCAGCTCCGCCGGGGACAGGCTAAGTGGCTACACCTTC. This translates into CASSSAGDRLSGYTF.